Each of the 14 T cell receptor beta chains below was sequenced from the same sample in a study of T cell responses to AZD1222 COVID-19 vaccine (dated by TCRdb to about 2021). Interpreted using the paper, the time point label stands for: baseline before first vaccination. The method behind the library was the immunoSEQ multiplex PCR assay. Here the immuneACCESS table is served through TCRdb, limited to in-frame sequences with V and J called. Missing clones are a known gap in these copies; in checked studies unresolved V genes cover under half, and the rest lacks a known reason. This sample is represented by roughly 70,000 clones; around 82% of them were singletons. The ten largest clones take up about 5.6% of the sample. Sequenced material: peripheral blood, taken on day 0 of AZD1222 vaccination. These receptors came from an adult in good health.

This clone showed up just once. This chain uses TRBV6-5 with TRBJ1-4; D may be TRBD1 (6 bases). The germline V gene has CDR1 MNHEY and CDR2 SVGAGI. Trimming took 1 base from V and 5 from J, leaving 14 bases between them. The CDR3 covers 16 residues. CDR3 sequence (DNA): TGTGCCAGCAGTTACTATACAGGGAATCTCAATGAAAAACTGTTTTTT. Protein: CASSYYTGNLNEKLFF.

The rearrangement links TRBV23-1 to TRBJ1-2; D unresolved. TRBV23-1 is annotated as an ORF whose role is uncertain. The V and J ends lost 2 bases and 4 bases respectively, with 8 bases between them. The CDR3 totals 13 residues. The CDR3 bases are TGCGCCAGCAGTCAAGAGGGTATCTATGGCTACACCTTC. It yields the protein CASSQEGIYGYTF.

In DNA form, the CDR3 reads TGTGCCACCAGTGTACTGAGTTCCGGGGAGCTGTTTTTT. Translated, it gives CATSVLSSGELFF. The rearrangement uses TRBV24-1 and TRBJ2-2; D unclear. The CDR3 contains 13 residues. V gave up 5 bases and J gave up 6 bases, with 9 bases separating them. Germline V gene lookup returns CDR1 KGHDR and CDR2 SFDVKD.

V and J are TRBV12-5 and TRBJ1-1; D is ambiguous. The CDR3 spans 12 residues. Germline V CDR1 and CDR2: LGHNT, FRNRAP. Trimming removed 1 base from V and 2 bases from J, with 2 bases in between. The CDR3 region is CASGLANTEAFF. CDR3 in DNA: TGTGCTAGTGGTTTGGCCAACACTGAAGCTTTCTTT.

The CDR3 region is CASSPTTGGGWETQYF. The CDR3 nucleotides read TGTGCCAGCAGCCCCACGACAGGGGGCGGGTGGGAGACCCAGTACTTC. The chain couples TRBV3-1 (or the pseudogene TRBV3-2) to TRBJ2-5; 10 bases are shared with TRBD1. The CDR3 covers 16 residues. The J segment lost 5 bases and the V segment lost 4 bases, leaving 10 bases of the junction unmatched. Germline-derived CDR1 and CDR2 are LGHDT and YNNKEL (reference sequence).

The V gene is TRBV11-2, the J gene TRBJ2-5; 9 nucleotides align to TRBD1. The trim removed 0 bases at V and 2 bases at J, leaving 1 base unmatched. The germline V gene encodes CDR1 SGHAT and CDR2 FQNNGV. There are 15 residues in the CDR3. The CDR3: CASSLEGTGQETQYF. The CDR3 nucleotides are TGTGCCAGCAGCTTAGAAGGGACAGGGCAAGAGACCCAGTACTTC. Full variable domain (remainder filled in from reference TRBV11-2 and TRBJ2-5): EAGVAQSPRYKIIEKRQSVAFWCNPISGHATLYWYQQILGQGPKLLIQFQNNGVVDDSQLPKDRFSAERLKGVDSTLKIQPAKLEDSAVYLCASSLEGTGQETQYFGPGTRLLVL.

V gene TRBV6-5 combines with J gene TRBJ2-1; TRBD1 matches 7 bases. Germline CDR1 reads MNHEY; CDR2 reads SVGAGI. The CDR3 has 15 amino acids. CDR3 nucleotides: TGTGCTTCGTCCCGGGACAGCCGTGCCTACAATGAGCAGTTCTTC. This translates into CASSRDSRAYNEQFF.

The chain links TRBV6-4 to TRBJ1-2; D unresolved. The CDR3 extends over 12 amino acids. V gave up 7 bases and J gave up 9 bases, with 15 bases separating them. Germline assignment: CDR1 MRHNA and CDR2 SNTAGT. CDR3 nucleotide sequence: TGTGCCAGCACCTCAGACCGGTTCCGCTACACCTTC. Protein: CASTSDRFRYTF.

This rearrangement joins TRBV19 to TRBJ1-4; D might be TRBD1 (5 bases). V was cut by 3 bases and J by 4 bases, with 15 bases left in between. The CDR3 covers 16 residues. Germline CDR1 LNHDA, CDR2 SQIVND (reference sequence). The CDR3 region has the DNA TGTGCCAGTAGTATTTGGTCGACAGCCGGTAATGAAAAACTGTTTTTT. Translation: CASSIWSTAGNEKLFF.

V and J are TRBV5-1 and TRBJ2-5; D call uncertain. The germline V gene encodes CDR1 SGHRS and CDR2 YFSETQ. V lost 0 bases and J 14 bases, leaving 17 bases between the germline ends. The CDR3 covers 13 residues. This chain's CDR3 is CASSLGVGEAPYF. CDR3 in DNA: TGCGCCAGCAGCTTGGGGGTCGGAGAGGCCCCTTACTTC.

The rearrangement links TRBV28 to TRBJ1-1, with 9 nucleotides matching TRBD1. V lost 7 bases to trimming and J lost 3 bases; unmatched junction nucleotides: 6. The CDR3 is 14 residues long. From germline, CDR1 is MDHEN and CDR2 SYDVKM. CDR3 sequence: CASKGQGGYTEAFF. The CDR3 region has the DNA TGTGCCAGCAAGGGACAGGGTGGGTACACTGAAGCTTTCTTT. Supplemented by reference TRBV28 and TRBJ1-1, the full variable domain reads DVKVTQSSRYLVKRTGEKVFLECVQDMDHENMFWYRQDPGLGLRLIYFSYDVKMKEKGDIPEGYSVSREKKERFSLILESASTNQTSMYLCASKGQGGYTEAFFGQGTRLTVV.

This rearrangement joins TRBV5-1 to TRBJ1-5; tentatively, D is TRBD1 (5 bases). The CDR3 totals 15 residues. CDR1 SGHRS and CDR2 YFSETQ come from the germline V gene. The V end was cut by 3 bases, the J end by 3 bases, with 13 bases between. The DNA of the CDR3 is TGCGCCAGCAGCTGGGCCGGGGGATCCAATCAGCCCCAGCATTTT. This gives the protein CASSWAGGSNQPQHF.

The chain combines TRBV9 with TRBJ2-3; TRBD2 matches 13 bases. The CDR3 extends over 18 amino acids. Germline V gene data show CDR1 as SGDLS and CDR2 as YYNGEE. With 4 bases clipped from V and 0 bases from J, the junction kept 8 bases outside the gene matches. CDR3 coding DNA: TGTGCCAGCAGCCCTCCGACTAGCGGGGGGCAGAGCACAGATACGCAGTATTTT. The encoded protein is CASSPPTSGGQSTDTQYF.

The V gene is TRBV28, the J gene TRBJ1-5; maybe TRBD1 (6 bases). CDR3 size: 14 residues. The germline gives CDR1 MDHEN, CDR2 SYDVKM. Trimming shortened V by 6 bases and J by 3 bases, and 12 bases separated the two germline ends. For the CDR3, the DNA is TGTGCCAGCAGACTTCAGGGGTTCAATCAGCCCCAGCATTTT. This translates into CASRLQGFNQPQHF.